One sample yielded the 21 T cell receptor beta chains listed below, sequenced in a study of blood T cell repertoires in COVID-19. The method was immunoSEQ multiplex PCR; TCRdb's version includes in-frame clones alone and lacks a portion of them. The profile shows about 350,000 clones, around nine tenths of them singletons. The sample was peripheral blood. The source of these receptors is a woman aged 70-85 years with COVID-19, enrolled during active disease.

The chain employs TRBV21-1 and TRBJ2-1; the D segment call TRBD2 is taken from the table without a DNA check. TRBV21-1 is recorded as a pseudogene. This CDR3 comprises 16 residues. DNA of the CDR3: TGTGCCAGCAGCCAAACGGAGGGGTTCGGCTACAATGAGCAGTTCTTC. Translating gives CASSQTEGFGYNEQFF.

V usage is TRBV19 and J usage is TRBJ1-1, with TRBD1 as a possible D gene (5 bases). The germline V gene has CDR1 LNHDA and CDR2 SQIVND (reference sequence). This CDR3 has 14 amino acids. The V and J ends lost 3 bases and 4 bases respectively, with 12 bases between them. CDR3 DNA sequence: TGTGCCAGTAGTATCGTGCAGGGTTTCACTGAAGCTTTCTTT. It specifies CASSIVQGFTEAFF.

Of note for this clone: The germline gene is not matched at one end of the junction; a read error may be the cause. This sequence joins TRBV19 and TRBJ2-1, with D perhaps TRBD2 (6 bases). The CDR3 extends over 12 amino acids. The V gene's germline CDR1 is LNHDA and CDR2 SQIVND (reference sequence). The CDR3 nucleotides are TGTGCCAGTAGTATATTGCGGGGCGCCCATCTCTTC. It translates to CASSILRGAHLF.

The chain uses TRBV27 and TRBJ1-1; TRBD1 agrees at 10 bases. Trimming cost V 5 bases and J 8 bases; bases outside gene matches: 8. The CDR3 has 14 residues. Per the germline V gene, CDR1 is MNHEY and CDR2 is SMNVEV (reference sequence). CDR3 protein: CASSRQGALIEAFF. CDR3 DNA: TGTGCCAGCAGTCGACAGGGGGCGCTTATCGAAGCTTTCTTT.

The chain recombines TRBV5-1 with TRBJ1-2; no definite D call. V was clipped by 0 bases and J by 4 bases, with 7 bases between them. The CDR3 runs to 13 residues. Germline V gives CDR1 SGHRS, CDR2 YFSETQ. Here the CDR3 DNA reads TGCGCCAGCAGCTTGGGCGGATTCTATGGCTACACCTTC. Translating it yields CASSLGGFYGYTF. The variable domain in full, completed from reference TRBV5-1 and TRBJ1-2, reads KAGVTQTPRYLIKTRGQQVTLSCSPISGHRSVSWYQQTPGQGLQFLFEYFSETQRNKGNFPGRFSGRQFSNSRSEMNVSTLELGDSALYLCASSLGGFYGYTFGSGTRLTVV.

The J gene is TRBJ1-1, the V gene TRBV28; no definite D call. The V gene lost 6 bases and the J gene lost 3 bases, with 8 bases spanning the gap. This CDR3 comprises 12 residues. Germline CDR1 MDHEN, CDR2 SYDVKM. CDR3 residues: CASRLEHTEAFF. The CDR3 coding sequence is TGTGCCAGCAGGCTAGAGCACACTGAAGCTTTCTTT.

This chain links TRBV9 with TRBJ1-2, with TRBD1 matching 10 bases. This CDR3 spans 14 amino acids. CDR1 and CDR2 (germline): SGDLS, YYNGEE. Trimming at V came to 4 bases and at J to 8 bases, leaving 8 bases not matched to a gene. In DNA form, the CDR3 reads TGTGCCAGCAGCCCAGACAGGGGGCAGGACGGCTACACCTTC. Protein product: CASSPDRGQDGYTF. Full variable domain (missing parts from reference TRBV9 and TRBJ1-2): DSGVTQTPKHLITATGQRVTLRCSPRSGDLSVYWYQQSLDQGLQFLIQYYNGEERAKGNILERFSAQQFPDLHSELNLSSLELGDSALYFCASSPDRGQDGYTFGSGTRLTVV.

V is TRBV2 and J is TRBJ2-2; D is perhaps TRBD2 (5 bases). Trimming removed 3 bases from V and 2 bases from J, with 13 bases in between. CDR3 length: 16 amino acids. Germline V gene lookup returns CDR1 SNHLY and CDR2 FYNNEI. Here the CDR3 reads CASSENGVKNTGELFF. CDR3 DNA: TGTGCCAGCAGTGAGAACGGGGTAAAAAACACCGGGGAGCTGTTTTTT.

The J gene is TRBJ2-7, the V gene TRBV2, with 10 positions matching TRBD1. Per germline, CDR1 SNHLY and CDR2 FYNNEI. The CDR3 sequence is 13 residues long. With 10 bases clipped from V and 7 bases from J, the junction kept 10 bases outside the gene matches. For the CDR3, the DNA is TGTGCCACCCCGGGACAGGGGTTCGGGGAGCAGTACTTC. It translates to CATPGQGFGEQYF.

The rearrangement uses TRBV9 and TRBJ1-5, with a possible D match to TRBD1 (5 bases). The germline gives CDR1 SGDLS, CDR2 YYNGEE. Trimming cost V 4 bases and J 7 bases, with 18 bases left between them. The CDR3 spans 15 residues. The CDR3 loop reads CASSSQRRGGQPQHF. As DNA, the CDR3 is TGTGCCAGCAGCTCTCAGAGGAGGGGAGGCCAGCCCCAGCATTTT.

V and J are TRBV4-3 and TRBJ2-1; TRBD1 matches 9 bases. The CDR3 totals 15 residues. Germline loops: CDR1 LGHNA, CDR2 YSLEER. V gave up 4 bases and J gave up 5 bases; unmatched junction bases: 6. CDR3 bases: TGCGCCAGCAGCCCTTGGGACAGGGACCACAATGAGCAGTTCTTC. Translated, it gives CASSPWDRDHNEQFF.

The CDR3 nucleotides read TGTGCCAGCTCATCGGCGAACCTCGACAGGGGGTTAGCTGGCTACACCTTC. Amino acids: CASSSANLDRGLAGYTF. This chain links TRBV18 with TRBJ1-2, with 9 positions matching TRBD1. The CDR3 extends over 17 amino acids. Germline V gene sequence: CDR1 KGHSH, CDR2 LQKENI. V was clipped by 5 bases and J by 7 bases; unmatched bases: 17.

J is TRBJ2-2 and V is TRBV2; 9 nucleotides align to TRBD1. Trimming took 3 bases from V and 4 from J; bases not matched to a gene: 0. Germline CDR1 reads SNHLY; CDR2 reads FYNNEI. This CDR3 contains 14 residues. This CDR3 is CASSEGQGTGELFF. CDR3 nucleotide sequence: TGTGCCAGCAGTGAGGGACAGGGCACCGGGGAGCTGTTTTTT.

V is TRBV27 and J is TRBJ2-7, with D possibly TRBD1 on 5 matching bases. Between the trimmed V and J ends, which lost 5 bases and 7 bases, there was a span of 12 bases. Germline V gene sequence: CDR1 MNHEY, CDR2 SMNVEV (reference sequence). This CDR3 is built from 12 residues. As DNA, the CDR3 is TGTGCCAGCAGTAGCCAGGGCGCGGAGCAGTACTTC. This sequence encodes CASSSQGAEQYF.

The chain combines TRBV25-1 with TRBJ2-3, with 8 positions matching TRBD1. Germline CDR1 and CDR2: MGHDK and SYGVNS. This CDR3 spans 14 amino acids. J lost 2 bases, V lost 7 bases, and 5 bases had no gene match. The CDR3 protein is CASTKDRDTDTQYF. CDR3 coding DNA: TGTGCCAGCACCAAGGACAGGGACACAGATACGCAGTATTTT.

The rearrangement links TRBV5-1 to TRBJ1-1, with a weak D call TRBD1 (6 bases). Germline-derived CDR1 and CDR2 are SGHRS and YFSETQ. V was cut by 0 bases and J by 4 bases, with 7 bases left in between. This CDR3 comprises 13 residues. CDR3 in amino acids: CASSLGQATEAFF. The CDR3 DNA follows: TGCGCCAGCAGCTTGGGACAGGCCACTGAAGCTTTCTTT.

This chain uses TRBV18 with TRBJ1-1, with 9 bases lining up with TRBD1. Losses at the gene ends were 3 bases for V and 3 bases for J; bases not matched to a gene: 8. This CDR3 is built from 16 residues. Germline CDR1 KGHSH, CDR2 LQKENI. CDR3 sequence reads: CASSPTRTGVDTEAFF. The CDR3 DNA follows: TGTGCCAGCTCACCGACCCGGACAGGGGTGGACACTGAAGCTTTCTTT.

The count of this clone is one. This chain connects TRBV24-1 to TRBJ2-2; 9 nucleotides agree with TRBD1. The J segment lost 5 bases and the V segment lost 3 bases, leaving 9 bases of the junction unmatched. Germline-derived CDR1 and CDR2 are KGHDR and SFDVKD. The CDR3 spans 17 residues. The CDR3 sequence: CATSDTTGGAGTGELFF. CDR3 DNA: TGTGCCACCAGTGATACAACAGGGGGCGCCGGTACCGGGGAGCTGTTTTTT.

The rearrangement joins TRBV29-1 to TRBJ2-7; D possibly corresponds to TRBD1 (6 bases). The CDR3 consists of 12 residues. The germline V and J ends were trimmed by 7 bases and 5 bases, with 15 bases remaining between them. In germline, CDR1 is SQVTM, CDR2 ANQGSEA. The DNA for the CDR3 is TGCAGCGGTTGGGACACTGAAGACGAGCAGTACTTC. Translated: CSGWDTEDEQYF.

This chain uses TRBV2 with TRBJ2-2; TRBD1 might be the D (6 bases). This CDR3 has 15 amino acids. Trimming left V 6 bases short and J 5 bases short, with 16 bases between. Germline V gene lookup returns CDR1 SNHLY and CDR2 FYNNEI. The CDR3 coding sequence is TGTGCCAGCAGCGTCACAGGGTTGGGGACCGGGGAGCTGTTTTTT. Its translation is CASSVTGLGTGELFF.

The chain joins TRBV19 to TRBJ1-4; 8 nucleotides agree with TRBD1. With V trimmed by 5 bases and J by 7 bases, 15 bases remained unmatched. CDR1 is LNHDA and CDR2 is SQIVND in the germline V gene (reference sequence). The CDR3 has 17 amino acids. CDR3: CASSATLTGGGSEKLFF. The DNA of the CDR3 is TGTGCCAGTAGTGCCACCCTTACAGGGGGTGGAAGTGAAAAACTGTTTTTT.